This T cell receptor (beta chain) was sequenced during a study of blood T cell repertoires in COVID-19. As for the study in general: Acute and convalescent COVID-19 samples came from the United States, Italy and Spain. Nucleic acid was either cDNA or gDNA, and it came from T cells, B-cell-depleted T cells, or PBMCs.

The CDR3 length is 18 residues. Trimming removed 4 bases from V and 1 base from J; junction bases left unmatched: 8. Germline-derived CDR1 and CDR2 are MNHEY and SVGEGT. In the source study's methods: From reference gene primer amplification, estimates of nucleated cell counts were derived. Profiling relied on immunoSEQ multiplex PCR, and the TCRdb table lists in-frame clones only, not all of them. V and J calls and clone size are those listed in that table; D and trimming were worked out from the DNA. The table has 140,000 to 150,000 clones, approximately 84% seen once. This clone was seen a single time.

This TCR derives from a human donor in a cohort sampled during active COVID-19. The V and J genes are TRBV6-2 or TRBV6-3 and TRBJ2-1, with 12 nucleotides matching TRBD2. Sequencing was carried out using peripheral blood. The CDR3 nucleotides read TGTGCCAGCAGTTCGCCTAGCGGGAGGGCCGGATCCTACAATGAGCAGTTCTTC. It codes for CASSSPSGRAGSYNEQFF.